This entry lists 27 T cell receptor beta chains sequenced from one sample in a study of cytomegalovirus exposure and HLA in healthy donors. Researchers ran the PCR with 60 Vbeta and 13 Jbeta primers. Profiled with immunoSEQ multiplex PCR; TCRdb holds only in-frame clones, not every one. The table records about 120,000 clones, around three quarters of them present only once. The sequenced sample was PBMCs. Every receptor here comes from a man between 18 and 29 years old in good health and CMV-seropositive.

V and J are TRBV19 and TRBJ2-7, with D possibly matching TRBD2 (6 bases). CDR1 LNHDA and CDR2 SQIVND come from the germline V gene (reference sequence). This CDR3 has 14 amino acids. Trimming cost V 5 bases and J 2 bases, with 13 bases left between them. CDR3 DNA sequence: TGTGCCAGTAGTCCTGACCGGAGGGCCTACGAGCAGTACTTC. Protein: CASSPDRRAYEQYF.

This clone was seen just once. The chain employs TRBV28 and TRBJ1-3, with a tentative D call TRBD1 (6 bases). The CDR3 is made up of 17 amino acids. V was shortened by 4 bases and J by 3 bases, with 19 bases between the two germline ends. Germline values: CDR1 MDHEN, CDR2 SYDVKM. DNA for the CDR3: TGTGCCAGCAGTTGGCTCGGGGGGGGGCGAGGTGGAAACACCATATATTTT. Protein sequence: CASSWLGGGRGGNTIYF.

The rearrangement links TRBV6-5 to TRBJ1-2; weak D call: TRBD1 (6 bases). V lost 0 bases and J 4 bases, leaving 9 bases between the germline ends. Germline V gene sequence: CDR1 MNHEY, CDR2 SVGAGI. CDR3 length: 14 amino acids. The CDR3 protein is CASSYSGQLYGYTF. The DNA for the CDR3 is TGTGCCAGCAGTTACTCGGGACAACTCTATGGCTACACCTTC.

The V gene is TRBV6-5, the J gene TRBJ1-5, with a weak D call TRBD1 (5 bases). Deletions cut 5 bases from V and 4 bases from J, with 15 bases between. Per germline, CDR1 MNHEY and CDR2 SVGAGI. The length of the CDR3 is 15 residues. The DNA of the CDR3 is TGTGCCAGCAGTCTTAGTCAGGGATATAATCAGCCCCAGCATTTT. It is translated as CASSLSQGYNQPQHF.

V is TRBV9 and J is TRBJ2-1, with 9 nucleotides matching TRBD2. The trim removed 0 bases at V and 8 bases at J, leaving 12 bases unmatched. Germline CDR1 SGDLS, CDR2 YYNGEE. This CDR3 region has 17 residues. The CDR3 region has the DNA TGTGCCAGCAGCGTAGGAAACGCGGGAGGGCCTATCGATGAGCAGTTCTTC. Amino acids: CASSVGNAGGPIDEQFF.

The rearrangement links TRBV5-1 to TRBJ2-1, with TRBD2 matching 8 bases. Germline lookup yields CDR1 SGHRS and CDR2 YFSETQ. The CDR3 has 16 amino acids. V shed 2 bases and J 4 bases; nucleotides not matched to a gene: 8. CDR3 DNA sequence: TGCGCCAGCAGCTTTTATTCCGGGACTAGGTACAATGAGCAGTTCTTC. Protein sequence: CASSFYSGTRYNEQFF.

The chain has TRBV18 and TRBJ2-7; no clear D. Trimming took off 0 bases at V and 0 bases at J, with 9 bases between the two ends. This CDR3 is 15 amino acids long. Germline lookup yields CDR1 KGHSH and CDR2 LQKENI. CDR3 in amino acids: CASSPPKQSSYEQYF. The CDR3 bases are TGTGCCAGCTCACCACCCAAACAGAGCTCCTACGAGCAGTACTTC.

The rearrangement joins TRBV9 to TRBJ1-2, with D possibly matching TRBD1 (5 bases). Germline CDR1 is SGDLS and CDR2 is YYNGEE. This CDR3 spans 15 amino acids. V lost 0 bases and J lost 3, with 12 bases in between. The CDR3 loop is CASSVVSGHDYGYTF. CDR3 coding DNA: TGTGCCAGCAGCGTAGTATCAGGGCATGACTATGGCTACACCTTC.

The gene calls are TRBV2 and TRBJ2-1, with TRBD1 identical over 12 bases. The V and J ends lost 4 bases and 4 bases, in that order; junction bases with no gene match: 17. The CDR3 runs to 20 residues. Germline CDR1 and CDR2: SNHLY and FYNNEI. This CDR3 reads CASSGPSGTGGLNGYNEQFF. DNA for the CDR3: TGTGCCAGCAGTGGGCCCTCCGGGACAGGGGGCTTGAATGGATACAATGAGCAGTTCTTC. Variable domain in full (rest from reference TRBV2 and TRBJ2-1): EPEVTQTPSHQVTQMGQEVILRCVPISNHLYFYWYRQILGQKVEFLVSFYNNEISEKSEIFDDQFSVERPDGSNFTLKIRSTKLEDSAMYFCASSGPSGTGGLNGYNEQFFGPGTRLTVL.

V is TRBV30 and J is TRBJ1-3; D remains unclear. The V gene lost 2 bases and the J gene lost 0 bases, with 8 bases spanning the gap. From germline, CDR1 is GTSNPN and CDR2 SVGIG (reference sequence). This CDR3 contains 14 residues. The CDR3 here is CAWSPRHSGNTIYF. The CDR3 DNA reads TGTGCCTGGAGTCCCAGGCACTCTGGAAACACCATATATTTT.

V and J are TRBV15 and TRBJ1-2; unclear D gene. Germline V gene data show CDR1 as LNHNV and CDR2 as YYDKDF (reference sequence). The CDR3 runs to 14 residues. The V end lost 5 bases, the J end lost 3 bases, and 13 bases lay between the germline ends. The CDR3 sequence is CATSPPPGYYGYTF. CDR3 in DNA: TGTGCCACCAGCCCACCCCCCGGGTACTATGGCTACACCTTC. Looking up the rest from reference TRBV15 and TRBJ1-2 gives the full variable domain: DAMVIQNPRYQVTQFGKPVTLSCSQTLNHNVMYWYQQKSSQAPKLLFHYYDKDFNNEADTPDNFQSRRPNTSFCFLDIRSPGLGDTAMYLCATSPPPGYYGYTFGSGTRLTVV.

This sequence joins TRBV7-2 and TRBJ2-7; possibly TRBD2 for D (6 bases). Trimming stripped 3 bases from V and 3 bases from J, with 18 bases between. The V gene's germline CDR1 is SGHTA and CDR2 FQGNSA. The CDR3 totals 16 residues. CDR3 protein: CASSFSGVGGFYEQYF. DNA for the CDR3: TGTGCCAGCAGCTTCTCGGGAGTGGGAGGATTCTACGAGCAGTACTTC.

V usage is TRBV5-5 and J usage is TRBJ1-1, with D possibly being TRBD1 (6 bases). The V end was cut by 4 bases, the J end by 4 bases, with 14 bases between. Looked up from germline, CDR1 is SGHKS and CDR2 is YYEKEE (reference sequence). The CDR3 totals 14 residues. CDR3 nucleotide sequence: TGTGCCAGCAGCCCCCCACAGGGTGCCACTGAAGCTTTCTTT. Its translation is CASSPPQGATEAFF.

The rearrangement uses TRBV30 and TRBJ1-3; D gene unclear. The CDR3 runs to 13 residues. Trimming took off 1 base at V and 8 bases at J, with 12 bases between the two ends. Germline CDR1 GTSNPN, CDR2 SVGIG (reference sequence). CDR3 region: CAWSEFLRDTIYF. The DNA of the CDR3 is TGTGCCTGGAGTGAATTTCTCCGTGACACCATATATTTT.

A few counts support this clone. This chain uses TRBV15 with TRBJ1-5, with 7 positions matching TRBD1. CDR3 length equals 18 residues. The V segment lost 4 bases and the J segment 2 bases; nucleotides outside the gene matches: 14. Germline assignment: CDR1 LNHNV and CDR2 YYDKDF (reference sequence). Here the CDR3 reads CATSKGAGTRGGNQPQHF. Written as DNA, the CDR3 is TGTGCCACCAGCAAGGGGGCCGGGACACGGGGTGGCAATCAGCCCCAGCATTTT.

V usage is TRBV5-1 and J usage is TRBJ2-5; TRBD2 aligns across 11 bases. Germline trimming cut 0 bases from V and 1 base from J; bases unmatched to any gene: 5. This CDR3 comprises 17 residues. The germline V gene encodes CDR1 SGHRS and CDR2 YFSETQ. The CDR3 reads CASSLVGLAGVQETQYF. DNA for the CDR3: TGCGCCAGCAGCTTGGTCGGACTAGCGGGCGTCCAAGAGACCCAGTACTTC. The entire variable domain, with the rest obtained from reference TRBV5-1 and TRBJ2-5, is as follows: KAGVTQTPRYLIKTRGQQVTLSCSPISGHRSVSWYQQTPGQGLQFLFEYFSETQRNKGNFPGRFSGRQFSNSRSEMNVSTLELGDSALYLCASSLVGLAGVQETQYFGPGTRLLVL.

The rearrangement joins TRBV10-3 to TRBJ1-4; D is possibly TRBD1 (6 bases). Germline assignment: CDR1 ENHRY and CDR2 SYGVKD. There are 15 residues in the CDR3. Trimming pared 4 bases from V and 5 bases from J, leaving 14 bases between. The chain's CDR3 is CAISGATGDNEKLFF. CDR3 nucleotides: TGTGCCATCAGTGGGGCGACAGGAGACAATGAAAAACTGTTTTTT.

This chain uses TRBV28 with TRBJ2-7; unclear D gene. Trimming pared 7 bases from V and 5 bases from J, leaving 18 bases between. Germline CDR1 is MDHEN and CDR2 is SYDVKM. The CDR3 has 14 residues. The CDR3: CASTSPNSFHEQYF. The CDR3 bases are TGTGCCAGCACCTCGCCGAACTCCTTCCACGAGCAGTACTTC.

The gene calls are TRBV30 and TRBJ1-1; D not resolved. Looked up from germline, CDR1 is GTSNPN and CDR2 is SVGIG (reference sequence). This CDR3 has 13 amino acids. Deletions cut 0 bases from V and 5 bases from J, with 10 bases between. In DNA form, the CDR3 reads TGTGCCTGGAGTGTACTCCGCGGTACTGAAGCTTTCTTT. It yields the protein CAWSVLRGTEAFF.

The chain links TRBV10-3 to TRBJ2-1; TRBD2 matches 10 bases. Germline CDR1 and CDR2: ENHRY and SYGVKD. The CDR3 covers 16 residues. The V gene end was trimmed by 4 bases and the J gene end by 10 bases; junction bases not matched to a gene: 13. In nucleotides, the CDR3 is TGTGCCATCAGTGGCCCCGGGCTAGCGGGAGAGCTGGAGCAGTTCTTC. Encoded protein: CAISGPGLAGELEQFF.

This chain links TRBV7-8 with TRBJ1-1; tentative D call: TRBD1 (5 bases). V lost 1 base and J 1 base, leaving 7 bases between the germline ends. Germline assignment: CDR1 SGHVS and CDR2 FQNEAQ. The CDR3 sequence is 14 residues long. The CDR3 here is CASSLGGRNTEAFF. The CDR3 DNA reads TGTGCCAGCAGCTTAGGGGGCAGGAACACTGAAGCTTTCTTT. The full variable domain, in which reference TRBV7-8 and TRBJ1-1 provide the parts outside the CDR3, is GAGVSQSPRYKVAKRGQDVALRCDPISGHVSLFWYQQALGQGPEFLTYFQNEAQLDKSGLPSDRFFAERPEGSVSTLKIQRTQQEDSAVYLCASSLGGRNTEAFFGQGTRLTVV.

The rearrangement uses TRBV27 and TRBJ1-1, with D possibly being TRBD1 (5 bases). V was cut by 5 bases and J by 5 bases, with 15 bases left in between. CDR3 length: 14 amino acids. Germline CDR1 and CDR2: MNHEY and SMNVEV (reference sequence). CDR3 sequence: CASSVLGGGTEAFF. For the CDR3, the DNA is TGTGCCAGCAGTGTCCTGGGGGGAGGGACTGAAGCTTTCTTT.

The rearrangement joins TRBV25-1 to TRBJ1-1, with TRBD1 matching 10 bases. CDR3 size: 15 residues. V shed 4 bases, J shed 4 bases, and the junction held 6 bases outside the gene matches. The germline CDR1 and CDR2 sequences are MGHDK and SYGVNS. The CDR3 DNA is TGTGCCAGCAGTGGGCGACAGGGGGCGACCACTGAAGCTTTCTTT. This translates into CASSGRQGATTEAFF. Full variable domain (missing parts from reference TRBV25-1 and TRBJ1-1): EADIYQTPRYLVIGTGKKITLECSQTMGHDKMYWYQQDPGMELHLIHYSYGVNSTEKGDLSSESTVSRIRTEHFPLTLESARPSHTSQYLCASSGRQGATTEAFFGQGTRLTVV.

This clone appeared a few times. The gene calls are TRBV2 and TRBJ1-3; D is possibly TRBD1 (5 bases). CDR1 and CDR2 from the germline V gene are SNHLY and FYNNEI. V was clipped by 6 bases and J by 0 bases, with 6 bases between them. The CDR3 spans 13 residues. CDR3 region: CASRQGSGNTIYF. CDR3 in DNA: TGTGCCAGCAGGCAGGGCTCTGGAAACACCATATATTTT.

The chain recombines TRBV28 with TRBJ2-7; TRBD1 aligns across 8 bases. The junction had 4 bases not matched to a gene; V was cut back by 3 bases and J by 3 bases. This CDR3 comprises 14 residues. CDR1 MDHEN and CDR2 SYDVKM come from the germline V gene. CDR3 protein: CASSLDRDVYEQYF. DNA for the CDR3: TGTGCCAGCAGTTTGGACAGGGATGTCTACGAGCAGTACTTC.

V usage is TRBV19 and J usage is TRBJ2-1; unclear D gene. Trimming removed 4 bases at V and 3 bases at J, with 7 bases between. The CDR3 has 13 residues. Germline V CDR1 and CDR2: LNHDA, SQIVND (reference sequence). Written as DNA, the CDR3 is TGTGCCAGTAGTAGGGCCCTCTACAATGAGCAGTTCTTC. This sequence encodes CASSRALYNEQFF.

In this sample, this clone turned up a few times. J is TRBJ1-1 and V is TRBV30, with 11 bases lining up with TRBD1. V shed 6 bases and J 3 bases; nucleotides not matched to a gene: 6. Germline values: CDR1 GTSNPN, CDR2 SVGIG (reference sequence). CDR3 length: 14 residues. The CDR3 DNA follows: TGTGCCTGCGGACAGGGGGCTTTGGACACTGAAGCTTTCTTT. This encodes CACGQGALDTEAFF.